One and the same sample provided the 27 T cell receptor beta chains below, sequenced in a study of cytomegalovirus exposure and HLA in healthy donors. The PCR ran on 60 Vbeta and 13 Jbeta primers. Only in-frame clones appear in the TCRdb table, and some are missing; sequencing was by immunoSEQ multiplex PCR. Of 80,000 to 100,000 clones in the sample, over 80% are singletons; the top ten hold under 4%. The sequenced sample was PBMCs. The origin of the receptors is a female donor in good health and CMV-seropositive.

The chain links TRBV9 to TRBJ2-7, with no clear D. Trimming cost V 0 bases and J 0 bases, with 10 bases left between them. Germline CDR1 is SGDLS and CDR2 is YYNGEE. This CDR3 region has 15 residues. CDR3 sequence (DNA): TGTGCCAGCAGCGTAGGTTGGAGTAGCTCCTACGAGCAGTACTTC. Its protein product is CASSVGWSSSYEQYF.

The chain carries TRBV14 and TRBJ2-3, with D perhaps matching TRBD2 (5 bases). The CDR3 is 13 residues long. Germline CDR1 SGHDN, CDR2 FVKESK. Trimming cost V 4 bases and J 2 bases, with 7 bases left between them. The chain's CDR3 is CASSPGITDTQYF. In DNA form, the CDR3 reads TGTGCCAGCAGCCCCGGGATCACAGATACGCAGTATTTT.

This clone was recorded only once. This chain links TRBV5-1 with TRBJ2-1; 9 bases match TRBD1. This CDR3 comprises 14 residues. Germline CDR1 is SGHRS and CDR2 is YFSETQ. J lost 3 bases, V lost 4 bases, and 2 bases had no gene match. The chain's CDR3 is CASSRDRVYNEQFF. CDR3 bases: TGCGCCAGCAGCCGGGACAGGGTCTACAATGAGCAGTTCTTC. Together with reference TRBV5-1 and TRBJ2-1, the CDR3 gives the full variable domain: KAGVTQTPRYLIKTRGQQVTLSCSPISGHRSVSWYQQTPGQGLQFLFEYFSETQRNKGNFPGRFSGRQFSNSRSEMNVSTLELGDSALYLCASSRDRVYNEQFFGPGTRLTVL.

The chain is built from TRBV28 and TRBJ2-7; 7 positions match TRBD1. This CDR3 contains 14 residues. Germline CDR1 is MDHEN and CDR2 is SYDVKM. Germline trimming cut 6 bases from V and 5 bases from J; bases unmatched to any gene: 10. The CDR3 nucleotides read TGTGCCAGCAGACAAACAGGGGTGAGGAACGAGCAGTACTTC. It encodes CASRQTGVRNEQYF.

In this sample, this clone turned up once. The chain links TRBV5-1 to TRBJ2-1; 7 nucleotides agree with TRBD2. Per germline, CDR1 SGHRS and CDR2 YFSETQ. The CDR3 runs to 15 residues. J lost 1 base, V lost 5 bases, and 6 bases had no gene match. Here the CDR3 DNA reads TGCGCCAGCAGTCCAAGCGGGAATTCCTACAATGAGCAGTTCTTC. As protein: CASSPSGNSYNEQFF.

There are a few counts of this clone. This chain uses TRBV5-1 with TRBJ1-1; D is perhaps TRBD1 (6 bases). CDR1 and CDR2 from the germline V gene are SGHRS and YFSETQ. The CDR3 is 15 amino acids. With 0 bases removed from V and 1 base from J, the gap between germline ends came to 10 bases. In DNA form, the CDR3 reads TGCGCCAGCAGCTTGGCTGGGGGCAGGAACACTGAAGCTTTCTTT. Translation gives CASSLAGGRNTEAFF.

This chain connects TRBV9 to TRBJ2-3; TRBD2 aligns across 7 bases. Losses at the gene ends were 4 bases for V and 4 bases for J; bases not matched to a gene: 9. CDR1 and CDR2 (germline): SGDLS, YYNGEE. The CDR3 has 15 amino acids. The CDR3 DNA follows: TGTGCCAGCAGCTTATCTGGACTAGTCGCAGATACGCAGTATTTT. Amino acid sequence: CASSLSGLVADTQYF.

The rearrangement joins TRBV19 to TRBJ2-1, with 11 bases that match TRBD1. Germline values: CDR1 LNHDA, CDR2 SQIVND (reference sequence). V shed 3 bases and J 6 bases; nucleotides not matched to a gene: 4. The CDR3 extends over 15 amino acids. DNA of the CDR3: TGTGCCAGTAGTATGTGGGACAGGGGGATCAATGAGCAGTTCTTC. Translation gives CASSMWDRGINEQFF.

The genes are TRBV19 and TRBJ2-2; TRBD1 matches at 9 bases. This CDR3 contains 15 residues. Germline V CDR1 and CDR2: LNHDA, SQIVND (reference sequence). The J segment lost 8 bases and the V segment lost 2 bases, leaving 6 bases of the junction unmatched. CDR3 DNA sequence: TGTGCCAGTAGTATAAACAGGGGGCGCGGAGGGGAGCTGTTTTTT. Its protein is CASSINRGRGGELFF.

The chain recombines TRBV7-9 with TRBJ2-2, with 8 bases matching TRBD1. The CDR3 totals 15 residues. V lost 6 bases to trimming and J lost 7 bases; unmatched junction nucleotides: 10. Germline values: CDR1 SEHNR, CDR2 FQNEAQ (reference sequence). The CDR3: CASRTGQGRGGELFF. The CDR3 DNA is TGTGCCAGCAGAACCGGACAGGGTAGGGGCGGGGAGCTGTTTTTT.

This clone was observed a handful of times. V and J are TRBV6-5 and TRBJ2-1, with D perhaps TRBD1 (6 bases). This CDR3 is built from 14 residues. The V and J ends lost 3 bases and 8 bases respectively, with 14 bases between them. The germline CDR1 and CDR2 sequences are MNHEY and SVGAGI. CDR3 sequence: CASSYGGYRYEQFF. The CDR3 nucleotides read TGTGCCAGCAGTTATGGGGGCTATCGGTATGAGCAGTTCTTC.

This clone appeared a single time. The chain employs TRBV4-1 and TRBJ1-2; D is ambiguous. V lost 0 bases, J lost 8 bases, and 10 bases lay in between. Germline loops: CDR1 MGHRA, CDR2 YSYEKL. The CDR3 totals 13 residues. The CDR3 region has the DNA TGCGCCAGCAGCCAAGAAGTCGGGGAGGGCTACACCTTC. Protein product: CASSQEVGEGYTF.

The chain is built from TRBV19 and TRBJ1-5; 8 bases are a match to TRBD1. CDR3 length: 14 residues. Trimming cost V 3 bases and J 7 bases; bases outside gene matches: 5. CDR1 is LNHDA and CDR2 is SQIVND in the germline V gene (reference sequence). The CDR3 sequence is CASSIYTGGQPQHF. In DNA form, the CDR3 reads TGTGCCAGTAGTATTTATACAGGGGGGCAGCCCCAGCATTTT.

The V and J genes are TRBV13 and TRBJ2-5, with D perhaps matching TRBD1 (5 bases). The closer fit of TRBJ2-7 to the DNA end suggests the J call may be wrong. Germline V gene lookup returns CDR1 PRHDT and CDR2 FYEKMQ (reference sequence). The CDR3 has 13 amino acids. Here the CDR3 DNA reads TGTGCCAGCAGCACCTCAGGGCTCAACGAGCAGTACTTC. Amino acids: CASSTSGLNEQYF.

In its sample, this clone was seen once. The rearrangement links TRBV5-1 to TRBJ2-2; D ambiguous. Trimming removed 0 bases at V and 6 bases at J, with 9 bases between. This CDR3 is built from 14 residues. Germline V lookup: CDR1 SGHRS, CDR2 YFSETQ. The CDR3 spells CASSLDGSAGELFF. CDR3 bases: TGCGCCAGCAGCTTGGACGGTTCGGCCGGGGAGCTGTTTTTT. Drawing the rest from reference TRBV5-1 and TRBJ2-2, the complete variable domain is KAGVTQTPRYLIKTRGQQVTLSCSPISGHRSVSWYQQTPGQGLQFLFEYFSETQRNKGNFPGRFSGRQFSNSRSEMNVSTLELGDSALYLCASSLDGSAGELFFGEGSRLTVL.

For the CDR3, the DNA is TGTGCCAGCAGTGAAATGGAAGGGGTTAATTCACCCCTCCACTTT. This translates into CASSEMEGVNSPLHF. V is TRBV25-1 and J is TRBJ1-6; D is possibly TRBD1 (5 bases). CDR3 size: 15 residues. Trimming took off 2 bases at V and 6 bases at J, with 11 bases between the two ends. Germline V gene lookup returns CDR1 MGHDK and CDR2 SYGVNS.

V is TRBV19 and J is TRBJ2-7, with TRBD1 matching over 10 bases. J gave up 5 bases and V 5 bases, and 9 bases lay outside the gene matches. CDR3 length: 15 residues. Germline CDR1 and CDR2: LNHDA and SQIVND (reference sequence). The CDR3 is CASSRTGTGDNEQYF. The CDR3 DNA is TGTGCCAGTAGTCGCACCGGGACAGGGGACAACGAGCAGTACTTC.

The chain employs TRBV2 and TRBJ1-2; D is possibly TRBD1 (6 bases). V dropped 6 bases and J dropped 4 bases, with 15 bases sitting between them. The CDR3 runs to 14 residues. Germline V lookup: CDR1 SNHLY, CDR2 FYNNEI. In nucleotides, the CDR3 is TGTGCCAGCAGCGGAGGACAGATTACCTATGGCTACACCTTC. Its translation is CASSGGQITYGYTF.

The chain joins TRBV18 to TRBJ1-2; possible D gene TRBD1, 6 bases. V lost 4 bases and J lost 7, with 13 bases in between. This CDR3 is built from 13 residues. Germline CDR1 and CDR2: KGHSH and LQKENI. The CDR3 here is CASSLKTGSGYTF. CDR3 bases: TGTGCCAGCTCACTAAAAACAGGGTCTGGCTACACCTTC.

The chain uses TRBV28 and TRBJ2-2, with TRBD1 identical over 7 bases. The CDR3 covers 16 residues. The germline CDR1 and CDR2 sequences are MDHEN and SYDVKM. With V trimmed by 3 bases and J by 4 bases, 8 bases remained unmatched. The CDR3 coding sequence is TGTGCCAGCAGTTTGTTAGGGGGCGTAGTCACCGGGGAGCTGTTTTTT. Amino acids: CASSLLGGVVTGELFF.

The chain combines TRBV5-1 with TRBJ2-1, with 8 nucleotides matching TRBD2. Germline loops: CDR1 SGHRS, CDR2 YFSETQ. CDR3 length: 14 amino acids. After removal of 1 base from V and 8 bases from J, the junction contained 5 bases not matched to a gene. In nucleotides, the CDR3 is TGCGCCAGCAGCTTGCGGGGGGGCCTCTATGAGCAGTTCTTC. This gives the protein CASSLRGGLYEQFF.

The genes are TRBV4-1 and TRBJ2-1; D is possibly TRBD1 (5 bases). The CDR3 runs to 15 residues. Trimming left V 1 base short and J 7 bases short, with 14 bases between. Germline CDR1 is MGHRA and CDR2 is YSYEKL. The CDR3 DNA sequence: TGCGCCAGCAGCCAAGTACGAGGACAACGGAATGAGCAGTTCTTC. Its protein is CASSQVRGQRNEQFF.

The CDR3 spells CASSLAVRDYEQYF. DNA of the CDR3: TGCGCCAGCAGCTTGGCCGTGCGGGACTACGAGCAGTACTTC. This sequence joins TRBV5-1 and TRBJ2-7; D is perhaps TRBD2 (6 bases). The germline CDR1 and CDR2 sequences are SGHRS and YFSETQ. Trimming left V 0 bases short and J 3 bases short, with 10 bases between. There are 14 residues in the CDR3.

This clone appeared a single time. V gene TRBV28 combines with J gene TRBJ1-5; D remains ambiguous. Trimming shortened V by 5 bases and J by 7 bases, and 18 bases separated the two germline ends. Germline assignment: CDR1 MDHEN and CDR2 SYDVKM. The CDR3 has 15 residues. CDR3 in DNA: TGTGCCAGCAGTCCAATGGGGAGTCTAGGCCAGCCCCAGCATTTT. Encoded protein: CASSPMGSLGQPQHF.

Only a few counts were recorded for this clone. This chain joins TRBV6-6 and TRBJ1-2; TRBD1 might be the D (5 bases). The length of the CDR3 is 15 residues. Germline values: CDR1 MNHNY, CDR2 SVGAGI (reference sequence). Trimming took off 3 bases at V and 6 bases at J, with 17 bases between the two ends. The DNA of the CDR3 is TGTGCCAGCAGTTATAATAGGCGTGGGGGGGATGGCTACACCTTC. This codes for CASSYNRRGGDGYTF.

The rearrangement links TRBV6-1 to TRBJ1-1; 11 bases are shared with TRBD1. This CDR3 contains 17 residues. Germline V gene data show CDR1 as MNHNS and CDR2 as SASEGT. With V trimmed by 4 bases and J by 7 bases, 14 bases remained unmatched. The CDR3 bases are TGTGCCAGCAGTGGTCCACGGGACAGGGGGAAATTTGGTGAAGCTTTCTTT. Its translation: CASSGPRDRGKFGEAFF.

The chain employs TRBV11-2 and TRBJ2-7; 9 nucleotides line up with TRBD1. This CDR3 contains 15 residues. CDR1 is SGHAT and CDR2 is FQNNGV in the germline V gene. The ends lost 1 base at V and 2 bases at J; junction bases unmatched: 3. This chain's CDR3 is CASSLAGQGTYEQYF. CDR3 coding DNA: TGTGCCAGCAGCTTAGCGGGACAGGGCACCTACGAGCAGTACTTC. The variable domain in full, with the rest retrieved from reference TRBV11-2 and TRBJ2-7, is EAGVAQSPRYKIIEKRQSVAFWCNPISGHATLYWYQQILGQGPKLLIQFQNNGVVDDSQLPKDRFSAERLKGVDSTLKIQPAKLEDSAVYLCASSLAGQGTYEQYFGPGTRLTVT.